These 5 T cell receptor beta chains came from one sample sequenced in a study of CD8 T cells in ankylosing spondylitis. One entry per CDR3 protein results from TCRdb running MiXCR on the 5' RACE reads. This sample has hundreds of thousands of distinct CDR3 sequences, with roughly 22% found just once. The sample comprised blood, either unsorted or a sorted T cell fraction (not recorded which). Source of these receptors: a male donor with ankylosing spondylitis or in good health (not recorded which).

The CDR3 nucleotides read TGTGCCAGCAGCCAATGGCTGGGAGGGGACACTGAAGCTTTCTTT. Translation gives CASSQWLGGDTEAFF. The chain employs TRBV16 and TRBJ1-1; TRBD1 might be the D (5 bases). V was shortened by 1 base and J by 3 bases, with 12 bases between the two germline ends. CDR3 length: 15 amino acids. Germline V gives CDR1 KGHSY, CDR2 FQNENV.

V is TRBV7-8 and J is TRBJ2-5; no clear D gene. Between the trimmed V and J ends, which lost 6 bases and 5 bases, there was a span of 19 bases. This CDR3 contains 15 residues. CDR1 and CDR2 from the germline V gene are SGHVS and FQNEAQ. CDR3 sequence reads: CASRTAAQSYETQYF. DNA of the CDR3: TGTGCCAGCAGGACCGCGGCCCAATCTTATGAGACCCAGTACTTC.

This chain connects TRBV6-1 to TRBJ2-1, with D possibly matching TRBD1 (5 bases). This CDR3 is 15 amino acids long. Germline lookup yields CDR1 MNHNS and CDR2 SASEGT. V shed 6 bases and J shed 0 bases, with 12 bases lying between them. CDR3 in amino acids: CASSQGLGSYNEQFF. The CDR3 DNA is TGTGCCAGCAGCCAGGGATTAGGCTCCTACAATGAGCAGTTCTTC.

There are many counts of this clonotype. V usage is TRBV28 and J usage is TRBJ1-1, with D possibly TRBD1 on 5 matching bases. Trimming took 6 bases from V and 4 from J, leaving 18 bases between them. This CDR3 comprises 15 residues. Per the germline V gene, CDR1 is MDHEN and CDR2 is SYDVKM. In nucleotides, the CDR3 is TGTGCCAGCAGCCCCTCCACGACAGTCAGCACTGAAGCTTTCTTT. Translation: CASSPSTTVSTEAFF.

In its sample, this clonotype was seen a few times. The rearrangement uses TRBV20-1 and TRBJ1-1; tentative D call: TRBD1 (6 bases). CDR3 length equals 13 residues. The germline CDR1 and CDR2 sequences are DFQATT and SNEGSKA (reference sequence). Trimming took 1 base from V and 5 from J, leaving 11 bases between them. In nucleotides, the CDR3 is TGCAGTGCTAGAGTGACAGGAACAACTGAAGCTTTCTTT. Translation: CSARVTGTTEAFF.